What follows are 27 T cell receptor beta chains derived from one specimen sequenced in a study of molecular identifiers for immune sequencing clone quantification. TCRdb re-derived calls from the PCR reads in MiXCR, one entry per CDR3 protein. The data hold 88,000 or so distinct CDR3 sequences, with roughly 23% observed a single time. Sequenced sample: naive CD8+ T cells from blood, with Jurkat cell RNA spiked in. The sample's subset: FACS-sorted CD8+CD4-CCR7+CD45RA+ naive T cells. All receptors come from a human donor in good health. Some libraries in this study had Jurkat cell RNA spiked in.

The CDR3 DNA reads TGTGCCAGTAATATGGACAGCATGAACACTGAAGCTTTCTTT. Its protein product is CASNMDSMNTEAFF. The chain joins TRBV19 to TRBJ1-1; possible D gene TRBD1, 6 bases. CDR1 and CDR2 from the germline V gene are LNHDA and SQIVND (reference sequence). The CDR3 length is 14 residues. Trimming took 7 bases from V and 0 from J, leaving 12 bases between them.

A note on this clonotype: This may be a read error: a much more frequent sequence differs by one nucleotide. The CDR3 spells CSVSLAGDNEQFF. CDR3 nucleotides: TGCAGCGTGTCACTAGCGGGGGACAATGAGCAGTTCTTC. The V and J genes are TRBV29-1 and TRBJ2-1; 11 bases line up with TRBD2. The CDR3 runs 13 residues. The junction had 3 bases not matched to a gene; V was cut back by 6 bases and J by 5 bases. In germline, CDR1 is SQVTM, CDR2 ANQGSEA.

This clonotype was observed at least ten times. The rearrangement joins TRBV12-3 or TRBV12-4 to TRBJ2-5, with D possibly matching TRBD2 (6 bases). The V gene lost 0 bases and the J gene lost 1 base, with 6 bases spanning the gap. This CDR3 comprises 14 residues. The CDR3 here is CASSLASGQETQYF. CDR3 bases: TGTGCCAGCAGTTTAGCTAGCGGCCAAGAGACCCAGTACTTC.

Points on this clonotype: One junction end does not reproduce the germline sequence, and a read error may be involved. CDR3 in DNA: TGCAGTGCTAGAGAAATCTACGGACGGAACACTGAAGCTTTCTTC. As protein: CSAREIYGRNTEAFF. The chain uses TRBV20-1 and TRBJ1-1; D remains unclear. The CDR3 loop spans 15 amino acids. From germline, CDR1 is DFQATT and CDR2 SNEGSKA (reference sequence).

The rearrangement uses TRBV28 and TRBJ2-7; no clear D. Trimming shortened V by 3 bases and J by 2 bases, and 8 bases separated the two germline ends. Germline CDR1 MDHEN, CDR2 SYDVKM. This CDR3 spans 13 amino acids. The CDR3 here is CASSFRNTYEQYF. Here the CDR3 DNA reads TGTGCCAGCAGTTTCCGGAATACCTACGAGCAGTACTTC.

This clonotype was picked up many times. CDR3 sequence reads: CASSPVGTGGPYEQYF. The CDR3 DNA reads TGCGCCAGCAGCCCGGTCGGGACAGGGGGGCCCTACGAGCAGTACTTC. The chain combines TRBV4-1 with TRBJ2-7, with 11 bases aligning to TRBD1. The CDR3 totals 16 residues. CDR1 is MGHRA and CDR2 is YSYEKL in the germline V gene. V shed 4 bases and J 2 bases; nucleotides not matched to a gene: 7.

This clonotype occurred many times. V usage is TRBV28 and J usage is TRBJ2-1; 9 positions agree with TRBD1. CDR3 size: 14 residues. Germline loops: CDR1 MDHEN, CDR2 SYDVKM. V was clipped by 1 base and J by 7 bases; unmatched bases: 2. CDR3 in amino acids: CASSLFGTGNEQFF. For the CDR3, the DNA is TGTGCCAGCAGTTTATTCGGGACAGGGAATGAGCAGTTCTTC.

Comment on this clonotype: One end of the junction fails to match germline, which may point to a read error. The V call is TRBV11-2, the J call TRBJ1-1; D unresolved. CDR3 size: 15 residues. In germline, CDR1 is SGHAT, CDR2 FQNNGV. CDR3 region: CASSLEVTLNTEVFF. The CDR3, as DNA: TGTGCCAGCAGCTTAGAGGTGACCCTTAACACTGAAGTTTTCTTT.

Of note for this clonotype: A read error is possible here, since a much larger clone lies one base away. The DNA of the CDR3 is TGTGCCGGTAGTCCCGTCGGCTCCTATAATTCACCCCTCCACTTT. Protein product: CAGSPVGSYNSPLHF. The chain employs TRBV19 and TRBJ1-6; D gene ambiguous. This CDR3 is built from 15 residues. The germline CDR1 and CDR2 sequences are LNHDA and SQIVND (reference sequence). Full variable domain (rest looked up from reference TRBV19 and TRBJ1-6): DGGITQSPKYLFRKEGQNVTLSCEQNLNHDAMYWYRQDPGQGLRLIYYSQIVNDFQKGDIAEGYSVSREKKESFPLTVTSAQKNPTAFYLCAGSPVGSYNSPLHFGNGTRLTVT.

Regarding this clonotype: A much more abundant neighbour one base away suggests this may be a read error. The chain uses TRBV13 and TRBJ2-5; 9 bases align to TRBD2. From germline, CDR1 is PRHDT and CDR2 FYEKMQ (reference sequence). The CDR3 spans 16 residues. The CDR3 loop reads CVSSLLAGAHQETQYF. The CDR3 DNA sequence: TGTGTCAGCAGCTTATTAGCGGGAGCCCACCAAGAGACCCAGTACTTC.

This clonotype was seen many times. The chain uses TRBV18 and TRBJ1-5; 10 nucleotides align to TRBD1. With 3 bases clipped from V and 7 bases from J, the junction kept 6 bases outside the gene matches. This CDR3 has 15 amino acids. Germline V gives CDR1 KGHSH, CDR2 LQKENI. For the CDR3, the DNA is TGTGCCAGCTCACCGGGACAGGGGCTAGGGCAGCCCCAGCATTTT. Its protein product is CASSPGQGLGQPQHF. The complete variable domain, with remaining parts taken from reference TRBV18 and TRBJ1-5, reads NAGVMQNPRHLVRRRGQEARLRCSPMKGHSHVYWYRQLPEEGLKFMVYLQKENIIDESGMPKERFSAEFPKEGPSILRIQQVVRGDSAAYFCASSPGQGLGQPQHFGDGTRLSIL.

This clonotype was detected ten times or more. J is TRBJ2-1 and V is TRBV4-1, with a weak D call TRBD2 (7 bases). The germline V and J ends were trimmed by 0 bases and 9 bases, with 15 bases remaining between them. The CDR3 runs 15 residues. Per the germline V gene, CDR1 is MGHRA and CDR2 is YSYEKL. CDR3 sequence reads: CASSQDSWGGGEQFF. The CDR3 nucleotides are TGCGCCAGCAGCCAAGATTCGTGGGGGGGCGGTGAGCAGTTCTTC.

V gene TRBV6-6 combines with J gene TRBJ2-7; D not certain. The CDR3 covers 15 residues. Per the germline V gene, CDR1 is MNHNY and CDR2 is SVGAGI (reference sequence). Trimming cost V 0 bases and J 0 bases, with 9 bases left between them. CDR3 sequence reads: CASSYSIPDSYEQYF. The CDR3, as DNA: TGTGCCAGCAGTTACTCGATCCCAGACTCCTACGAGCAGTACTTC.

This clonotype has at least ten counts. The chain uses TRBV4-3 and TRBJ1-3; TRBD1 might be the D (5 bases). The V gene lost 1 base and the J gene lost 3 bases, with 13 bases spanning the gap. The CDR3 consists of 16 residues. Germline V CDR1 and CDR2: LGHNA, YSLEER. The DNA of the CDR3 is TGCGCCAGCAGCCAAGTCAGGGTTGAGCTTGGAAACACCATATATTTT. Translated, it gives CASSQVRVELGNTIYF.

Of note for this clonotype: A much larger clone differs from this one at a single base, so this may be a read error. The chain combines TRBV3-1 with TRBJ2-3; D unclear. Germline loops: CDR1 LGHDT, CDR2 YNNKEL (reference sequence). This CDR3 is 16 amino acids long. CDR3 sequence (DNA): TGTGCCAGCAGCCAAGAGTGGTCGCTTGGGATAGATGCGCAGTATTTT. Protein sequence: CASSQEWSLGIDAQYF.

This clonotype was detected many times. The chain has TRBV7-2 and TRBJ2-7, with a tentative D call TRBD1 (5 bases). The CDR3 length is 14 residues. Per the germline V gene, CDR1 is SGHTA and CDR2 is FQGNSA. V lost 5 bases to trimming and J lost 6 bases, with 17 bases between them. The CDR3 DNA reads TGTGCCAGCAGCCCCGCCCAGGGTAGGGCCGAGCAGTACTTC. It codes for CASSPAQGRAEQYF. The variable domain in full, completed from reference TRBV7-2 and TRBJ2-7, reads GAGVSQSPSNKVTEKGKDVELRCDPISGHTALYWYRQSLGQGLEFLIYFQGNSAPDKSGLPSDRFSAERTGGSVSTLTIQRTQQEDSAVYLCASSPAQGRAEQYFGPGTRLTVT.

A remark on this clonotype: A much bigger clone sits one base away, suggesting this may be a read error. The chain combines TRBV30 with TRBJ2-3; 9 bases map to TRBD2. Germline CDR1 GTSNPN, CDR2 SVGIG (reference sequence). This CDR3 region has 14 residues. CDR3 residues: CAWSNSGSTGTQYF. The CDR3, as DNA: TGTGCCTGGAGTAATAGCGGGAGCACAGGTACGCAGTATTTT.

This clonotype was recorded many times. V is TRBV25-1 and J is TRBJ2-7, with D possibly TRBD2 on 5 matching bases. The V end was cut by 4 bases, the J end by 1 base, with 11 bases between. The CDR3 extends over 14 amino acids. Looked up from germline, CDR1 is MGHDK and CDR2 is SYGVNS. The CDR3 nucleotides are TGTGCCAGCAGTGTCGGACTGGGTTCCTACGAGCAGTACTTC. It yields the protein CASSVGLGSYEQYF.

As regards this clonotype: Since a much larger clone is just one base distant, this may be a read error. This chain uses TRBV28 with TRBJ2-3; the match to TRBD2 covers 9 bases. Germline CDR1 is MDHEN and CDR2 is SYDVKM. This CDR3 comprises 16 residues. The CDR3: CASSWREGGGPDTRYF. In nucleotides, the CDR3 is TGTGCCAGCAGTTGGCGGGAGGGAGGTGGGCCAGATACGCGGTATTTT.

This clonotype has a count of ten or more. The chain employs TRBV2 and TRBJ2-4; 8 positions match TRBD2. The CDR3 contains 14 residues. V trimming: 1 base; J trimming: 6 bases; junction bases outside the gene matches: 2. Germline CDR1 SNHLY, CDR2 FYNNEI. The CDR3 here is CASSEGLAGNIQYF. The CDR3 coding sequence is TGTGCCAGCAGTGAAGGGCTAGCGGGAAACATTCAGTACTTC.

This clonotype occurred many times. V usage is TRBV4-1 and J usage is TRBJ2-1; no firm D call. Germline V gene sequence: CDR1 MGHRA, CDR2 YSYEKL. This CDR3 spans 16 amino acids. The germline V and J ends were trimmed by 3 bases and 5 bases, with 17 bases remaining between them. As DNA, the CDR3 is TGCGCCAGCAGCCAGCTGCATGGTCGCTACAACAATGAGCAGTTCTTC. This translates into CASSQLHGRYNNEQFF.

In regard to this clonotype: Lacking the conserved final phenylalanine or tryptophan, this CDR3 likely reflects a read error. V usage is TRBV19 and J usage is TRBJ1-6, with no clear D. Trimming removed 1 base at V and 6 bases at J, with 10 bases between. CDR1 and CDR2 (germline): LNHDA, SQIVND (reference sequence). The CDR3 consists of 15 residues. The DNA for the CDR3 is TGTGCCAGTAGTATAGTTGACGGACCTAATTCACCCCTCCACCTT. It specifies CASSIVDGPNSPLHL.

This clonotype was picked up many times. This chain links TRBV7-9 with TRBJ2-5, with a possible D match to TRBD1 (6 bases). CDR1 and CDR2 (germline): SEHNR, FQNEAQ (reference sequence). This CDR3 has 14 amino acids. Trimming shortened V by 3 bases and J by 2 bases, and 10 bases separated the two germline ends. The CDR3 protein is CASSLAQGQETQYF. CDR3 DNA sequence: TGTGCCAGCAGCTTGGCCCAGGGGCAAGAGACCCAGTACTTC.

This clonotype was detected only a few times. The genes are TRBV27 and TRBJ2-7; TRBD2 aligns across 13 bases. The CDR3 sequence is 17 residues long. V lost 2 bases, J lost 1 base, and 5 bases stayed unmatched. CDR1 is MNHEY, CDR2 SMNVEV, per germline (reference sequence). The CDR3 sequence: CASSLEGTSGVSYEQYF. The DNA of the CDR3 is TGTGCCAGCAGTTTAGAAGGGACTAGCGGGGTGTCCTACGAGCAGTACTTC.

This clonotype was observed a handful of times. The V and J genes are TRBV9 and TRBJ2-2, with 10 nucleotides matching TRBD1. The CDR3 loop spans 17 amino acids. CDR1 is SGDLS, CDR2 YYNGEE, per germline. Trimming cost V 1 base and J 5 bases; bases outside gene matches: 8. The CDR3 sequence is CASSVNTGTGVTGELFF. The CDR3 nucleotides are TGTGCCAGCAGCGTAAACACCGGGACAGGGGTTACCGGGGAGCTGTTTTTT.

This clonotype was seen many times. The gene calls are TRBV5-4 and TRBJ2-7, with 8 bases fitting TRBD2. The CDR3 sequence is 14 residues long. Germline CDR1 SGHNT, CDR2 YYREEE (reference sequence). Germline trimming cut 3 bases from V and 5 bases from J; bases unmatched to any gene: 7. Here the CDR3 DNA reads TGTGCCAGCAGCTCCTGGACTAGCAGGGACGAGCAGTACTTC. Translation: CASSSWTSRDEQYF.

V gene TRBV4-1 combines with J gene TRBJ1-5; D not resolved. From germline, CDR1 is MGHRA and CDR2 YSYEKL. V gave up 0 bases and J gave up 0 bases, with 9 bases separating them. The CDR3 runs 16 residues. CDR3 amino acids: CASSQDVFDSNQPQHF. DNA of the CDR3: TGCGCCAGCAGCCAAGATGTTTTTGATAGCAATCAGCCCCAGCATTTT.